Following are 15 T cell receptor beta chains from one sample sequenced in a study of T cell repertoires in cytomegalovirus infection. Their antigen targets remain unknown. TCRdb used MiXCR to reprocess the reads, holding one entry per CDR3 protein. The sample records roughly 49,000 distinct CDR3 sequences, about 21% being singletons. Here the sequenced sample was CD8+ T cells from cultured PBMCs, taken from culture after CMV antigen stimulation. These receptors all come from a human donor in good health (CMV status not recorded). Some clones in this sample may be carry-over from other donors' samples.

This clonotype has only a few counts. The chain uses TRBV7-8 and TRBJ1-1; weak D call: TRBD1 (5 bases). This CDR3 contains 12 residues. V was pared by 1 base and J by 11 bases, with 11 bases between. From germline, CDR1 is SGHVS and CDR2 FQNEAQ. CDR3 protein: CASSLGGGWAFF. The CDR3 DNA follows: TGTGCCAGCAGCTTAGGGGGCGGATGGGCTTTCTTT.

This clonotype was seen a few times. This chain connects TRBV7-9 to TRBJ2-5; 7 nucleotides align to TRBD1. Looked up from germline, CDR1 is SEHNR and CDR2 is FQNEAQ (reference sequence). The CDR3 has 14 amino acids. V trimming: 4 bases; J trimming: 2 bases; junction bases outside the gene matches: 4. CDR3 coding DNA: TGTGCCAGCAGCTCCCGACAGGGACAAGAGACCCAGTACTTC. This translates into CASSSRQGQETQYF.

The rearrangement links TRBV9 to TRBJ2-1; 7 bases map to TRBD1. The CDR3 is 15 residues long. Germline loops: CDR1 SGDLS, CDR2 YYNGEE. V lost 4 bases and J lost 4; bases outside the gene matches: 8. The CDR3 protein is CASSLSGTVYNEQFF. In DNA, the CDR3 is TGTGCCAGCAGCTTATCCGGGACAGTATACAATGAGCAGTTCTTC.

V gene TRBV4-3 combines with J gene TRBJ1-1; D call uncertain. V shed 0 bases and J shed 2 bases, with 13 bases lying between them. The CDR3 is 16 amino acids. Germline CDR1 and CDR2: LGHNA and YSLEER. The CDR3 nucleotides read TGCGCCAGCAGCCAAGATTCGGCAGGAATAAACACTGAAGCTTTCTTT. Amino acids: CASSQDSAGINTEAFF.

In its sample, this clonotype was seen a few times. CDR3 DNA: TGTGCCAGCAGTCTACTAGCGAGGCAGTATTTT. This sequence encodes CASSLLARQYF. This chain joins TRBV28 and TRBJ2-3; 7 bases are shared with TRBD2. Per germline, CDR1 MDHEN and CDR2 SYDVKM. CDR3 size: 11 residues. J gave up 11 bases and V 5 bases, and 4 bases lay outside the gene matches.

Only a few counts were recorded for this clonotype. The chain joins TRBV11-2 to TRBJ2-1; D remains unclear. The V gene's germline CDR1 is SGHAT and CDR2 FQNNGV. V was trimmed by 5 bases and J by 4 bases, leaving 9 bases between them. This CDR3 has 13 residues. The CDR3: CASSPILYNEQFF. DNA of the CDR3: TGTGCCAGCAGCCCCATTTTATACAATGAGCAGTTCTTC.

This chain links TRBV7-2 with TRBJ1-5; D might be TRBD1 (6 bases). V was shortened by 1 base and J by 0 bases, with 13 bases between the two germline ends. CDR3 length equals 17 residues. CDR1 and CDR2 (germline): SGHTA, FQGNSA. The CDR3 region has the DNA TGTGCCAGCAGCTTAGAAGGGGAAGGGGGTAGCAATCAGCCCCAGCATTTT. This sequence encodes CASSLEGEGGSNQPQHF.

The chain joins TRBV19 to TRBJ2-2; D is perhaps TRBD1 (5 bases). The CDR3 extends over 12 amino acids. Germline V CDR1 and CDR2: LNHDA, SQIVND (reference sequence). Trimming took off 9 bases at V and 9 bases at J, with 14 bases between the two ends. Here the CDR3 DNA reads TGTGCCAGCTCGTACAGGCCCCGGGAGCTGTTTTTT. It yields the protein CASSYRPRELFF.

The V and J genes are TRBV7-6 and TRBJ2-1, with 8 bases aligning to TRBD2. Germline CDR1 SGHVS, CDR2 FNYEAQ. The CDR3 loop spans 14 amino acids. The V segment lost 2 bases and the J segment 11 bases; nucleotides outside the gene matches: 8. The DNA for the CDR3 is TGTGCCAGCAGCTTACCCTTTGGCGGGGGGAAGCAGTTCTTC. This sequence encodes CASSLPFGGGKQFF. Together with reference TRBV7-6 and TRBJ2-1, the CDR3 gives the full variable domain: GAGVSQSPRYKVTKRGQDVALRCDPISGHVSLYWYRQALGQGPEFLTYFNYEAQQDKSGLPNDRFSAERPEGSISTLTIQRTEQRDSAMYRCASSLPFGGGKQFFGPGTRLTVL.

This clonotype was counted only a few times. The rearrangement joins TRBV7-9 to TRBJ1-2; D gene unclear. The CDR3 is 18 amino acids. V lost 4 bases and J 6 bases, leaving 27 bases between the germline ends. The germline gives CDR1 SEHNR, CDR2 FQNEAQ (reference sequence). As DNA, the CDR3 is TGTGCCAGCAGCTCGCTAGAAGTCTCGGAGGCCTCTAGGGATGGCTACACCTTC. It encodes CASSSLEVSEASRDGYTF.

The V call is TRBV4-1, the J call TRBJ2-1; D may correspond to TRBD1 or TRBD2 (5 bases each). The V gene lost 4 bases and the J gene lost 8 bases, with 15 bases spanning the gap. The length of the CDR3 is 14 residues. Germline V CDR1 and CDR2: MGHRA, YSYEKL. CDR3 in amino acids: CASSPQTGPDEQFF. CDR3 bases: TGCGCCAGCAGCCCACAGACGGGGCCCGATGAGCAGTTCTTC.

The J gene is TRBJ2-1, the V gene TRBV5-6; 7 nucleotides line up with TRBD2. This CDR3 spans 16 amino acids. V lost 3 bases to trimming and J lost 5 bases; unmatched junction nucleotides: 11. Germline V gene data show CDR1 as SGHDT and CDR2 as YYEEEE. This CDR3 reads CASSSLPGRGHNEQFF. For the CDR3, the DNA is TGTGCCAGCAGCTCCCTTCCAGGGAGGGGACACAATGAGCAGTTCTTC.

V usage is TRBV19 and J usage is TRBJ1-1; no clear D gene. Looked up from germline, CDR1 is LNHDA and CDR2 is SQIVND (reference sequence). The CDR3 has 13 residues. V lost 9 bases to trimming and J lost 5 bases, with 16 bases between them. The CDR3 coding sequence is TGTGCCAGCTGCACCCACGGCAGTACTGAAGCTTTCTTT. Its protein product is CASCTHGSTEAFF.

The genes are TRBV4-3 and TRBJ2-1, with D perhaps matching TRBD2 (6 bases). The V gene lost 4 bases and the J gene lost 9 bases, with 10 bases spanning the gap. Germline loops: CDR1 LGHNA, CDR2 YSLEER. The CDR3 sequence is 12 residues long. CDR3 amino acids: CASSPGGGEQFF. In DNA form, the CDR3 reads TGCGCCAGCAGCCCCGGGGGAGGTGAGCAGTTCTTC.

The gene calls are TRBV6-5 and TRBJ2-7; no firm D call. Trimming stripped 7 bases from V and 9 bases from J, with 19 bases between. The CDR3 has 13 residues. Germline assignment: CDR1 MNHEY and CDR2 SVGAGI. CDR3 in amino acids: CASTSFLGLVQYF. CDR3 sequence (DNA): TGTGCCAGCACCTCTTTCCTGGGCCTCGTGCAGTACTTC.